This TCR beta chain emerged from a study of shared clonotypes between healthy human individuals. Study as a whole: Each donor contributed plates that comprised three CD4 naive, three CD4 memory, two CD8 naive and one CD8 memory.

Trimming shortened V by 1 base and J by 5 bases, and 9 bases separated the two germline ends. The CDR3 is made up of 13 amino acids. Germline values: CDR1 MGHDK, CDR2 SYGVNS. Researchers ran the assay at a deep level. Each subset's genomic DNA was split evenly across several immunoSEQ plates. Profiled with immunoSEQ multiplex PCR; TCRdb holds only in-frame clones, not every one. The repertoire holds roughly 2,500,000 clones, with approximately 94% as singletons. Recent vaccinations or acute infections were absent in the healthy HIV-negative adult donors. The V call is TRBV25-1, the J call TRBJ2-7; D not resolved. The sequencing sample was made of naive CD4+ T cells from PBMCs. Subset meaning: CD45RA+ positively selected. This clonotype was obtained from a man younger than 35 in good health. Some clones in this sample may be carry-over from other donors' samples. The CDR3 bases are TGTGCCAGCAGTGAATCTTGGTGGGACGAGCAGTACTTC. Residues: CASSESWWDEQYF.